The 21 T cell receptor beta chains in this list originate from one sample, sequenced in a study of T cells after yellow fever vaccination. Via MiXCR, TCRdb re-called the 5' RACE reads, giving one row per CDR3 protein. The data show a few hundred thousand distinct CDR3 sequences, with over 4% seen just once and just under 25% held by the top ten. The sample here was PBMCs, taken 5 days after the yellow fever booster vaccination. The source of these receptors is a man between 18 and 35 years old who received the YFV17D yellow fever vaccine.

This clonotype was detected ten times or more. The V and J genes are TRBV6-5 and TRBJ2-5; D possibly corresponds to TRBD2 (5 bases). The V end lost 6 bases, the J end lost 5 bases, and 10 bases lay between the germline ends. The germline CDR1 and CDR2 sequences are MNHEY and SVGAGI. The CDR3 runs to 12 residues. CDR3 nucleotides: TGTGCCAGCAGCAGAGGGCGGGAGACCCAGTACTTC. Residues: CASSRGRETQYF.

CDR3 loop: CASSSDLGRNEQFF. CDR3 DNA sequence: TGTGCCAGCAGCTCGGACCTCGGGAGGAATGAGCAGTTCTTC. The rearrangement links TRBV7-2 to TRBJ2-1; 7 bases fit TRBD2. Per the germline V gene, CDR1 is SGHTA and CDR2 is FQGNSA. After removal of 4 bases from V and 7 bases from J, the junction contained 7 bases not matched to a gene. This CDR3 is 14 amino acids long. The full variable domain, its missing parts supplied by reference TRBV7-2 and TRBJ2-1, is GAGVSQSPSNKVTEKGKDVELRCDPISGHTALYWYRQSLGQGLEFLIYFQGNSAPDKSGLPSDRFSAERTGGSVSTLTIQRTQQEDSAVYLCASSSDLGRNEQFFGPGTRLTVL.

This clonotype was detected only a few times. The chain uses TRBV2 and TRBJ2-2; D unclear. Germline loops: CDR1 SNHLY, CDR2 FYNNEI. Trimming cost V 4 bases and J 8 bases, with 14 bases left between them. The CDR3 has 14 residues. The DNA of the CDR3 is TGTGCCAGCAGTGGGGCAGGATCCTGGGGGGAGCTGTTTTTT. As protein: CASSGAGSWGELFF. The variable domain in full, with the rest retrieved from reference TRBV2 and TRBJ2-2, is EPEVTQTPSHQVTQMGQEVILRCVPISNHLYFYWYRQILGQKVEFLVSFYNNEISEKSEIFDDQFSVERPDGSNFTLKIRSTKLEDSAMYFCASSGAGSWGELFFGEGSRLTVL.

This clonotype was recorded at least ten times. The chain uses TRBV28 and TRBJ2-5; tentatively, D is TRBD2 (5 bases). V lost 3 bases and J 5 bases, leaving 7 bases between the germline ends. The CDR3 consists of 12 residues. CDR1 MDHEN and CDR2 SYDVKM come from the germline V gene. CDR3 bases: TGTGCCAGCAGTTTTCGAGGGGAGACCCAGTACTTC. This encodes CASSFRGETQYF.

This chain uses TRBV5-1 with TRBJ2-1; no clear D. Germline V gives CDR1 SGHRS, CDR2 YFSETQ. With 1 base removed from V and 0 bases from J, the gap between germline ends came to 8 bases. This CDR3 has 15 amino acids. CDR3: CASSLLGYSYNEQFF. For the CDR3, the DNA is TGCGCCAGCAGCTTGTTGGGCTACTCCTACAATGAGCAGTTCTTC.

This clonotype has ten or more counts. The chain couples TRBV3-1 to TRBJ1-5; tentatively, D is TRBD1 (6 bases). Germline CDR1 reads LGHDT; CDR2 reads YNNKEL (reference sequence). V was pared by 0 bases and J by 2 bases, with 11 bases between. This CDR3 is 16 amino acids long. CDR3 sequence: CASSQEPPGGNQPQHF. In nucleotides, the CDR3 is TGTGCCAGCAGCCAAGAGCCCCCAGGGGGCAATCAGCCCCAGCATTTT.

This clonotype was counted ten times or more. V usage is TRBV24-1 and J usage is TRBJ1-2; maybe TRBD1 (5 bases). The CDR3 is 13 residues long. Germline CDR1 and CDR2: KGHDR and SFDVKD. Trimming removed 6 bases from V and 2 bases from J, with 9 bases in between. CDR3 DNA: TGTGCCACCAGTCGGGGGACGAACTATGGCTACACCTTC. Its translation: CATSRGTNYGYTF.

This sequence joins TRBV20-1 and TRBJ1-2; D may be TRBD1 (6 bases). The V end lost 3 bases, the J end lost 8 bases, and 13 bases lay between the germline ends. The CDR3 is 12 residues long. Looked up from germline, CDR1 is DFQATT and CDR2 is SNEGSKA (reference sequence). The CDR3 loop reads CSASTNRDGYTF. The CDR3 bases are TGCAGTGCTAGCACTAACAGGGACGGCTACACCTTC.

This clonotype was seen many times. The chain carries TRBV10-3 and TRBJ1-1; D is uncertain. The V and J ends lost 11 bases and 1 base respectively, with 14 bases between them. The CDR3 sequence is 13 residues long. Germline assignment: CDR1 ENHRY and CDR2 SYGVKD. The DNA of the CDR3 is TGTGCCCATGGGAGCGGGAGGAACACTGAAGCTTTCTTT. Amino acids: CAHGSGRNTEAFF.

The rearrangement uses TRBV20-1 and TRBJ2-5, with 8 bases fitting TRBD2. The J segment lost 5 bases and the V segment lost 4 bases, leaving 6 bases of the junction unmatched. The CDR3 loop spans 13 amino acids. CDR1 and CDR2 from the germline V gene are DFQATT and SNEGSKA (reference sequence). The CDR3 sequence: CSAIAGGRETQYF. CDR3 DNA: TGCAGTGCTATCGCGGGGGGCCGGGAGACCCAGTACTTC.

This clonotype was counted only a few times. For the CDR3, the DNA is TGCAGTGCTAGAGATCGCGTCTTAATCACAGATACGCAGTATTTT. Translated: CSARDRVLITDTQYF. This chain connects TRBV20-1 to TRBJ2-3, with D unclear. Germline CDR1 reads DFQATT; CDR2 reads SNEGSKA (reference sequence). The CDR3 runs to 15 residues. V was trimmed by 0 bases and J by 2 bases, leaving 12 bases between them.

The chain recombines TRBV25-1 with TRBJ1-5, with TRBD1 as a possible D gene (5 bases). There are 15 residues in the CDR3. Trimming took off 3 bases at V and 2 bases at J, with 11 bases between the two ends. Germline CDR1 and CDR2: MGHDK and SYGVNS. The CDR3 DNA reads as TGTGCCAGCAGTGAGGCCGGGGCCGGCAATCAGCCCCAGCATTTT. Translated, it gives CASSEAGAGNQPQHF.

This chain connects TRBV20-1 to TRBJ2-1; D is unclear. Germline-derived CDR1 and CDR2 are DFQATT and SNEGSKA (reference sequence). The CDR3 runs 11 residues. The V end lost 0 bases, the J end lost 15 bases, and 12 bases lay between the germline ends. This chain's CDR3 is CSARDRPAPFF. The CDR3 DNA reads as TGCAGTGCTAGAGATAGACCAGCGCCGTTCTTC.

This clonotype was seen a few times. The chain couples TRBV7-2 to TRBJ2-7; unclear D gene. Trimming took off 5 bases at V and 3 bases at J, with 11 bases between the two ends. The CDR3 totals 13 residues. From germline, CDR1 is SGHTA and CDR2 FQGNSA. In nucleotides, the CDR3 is TGTGCCAGCAGCCGAAGGCAGAGCTACGAGCAGTACTTC. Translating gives CASSRRQSYEQYF.

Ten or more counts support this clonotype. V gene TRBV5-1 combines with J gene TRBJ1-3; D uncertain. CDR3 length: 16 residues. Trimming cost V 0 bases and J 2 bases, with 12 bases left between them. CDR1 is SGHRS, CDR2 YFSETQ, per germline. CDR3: CASSLGRPDPGNTIYF. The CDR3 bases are TGCGCCAGCAGCTTGGGACGGCCCGACCCTGGAAACACCATATATTTT.

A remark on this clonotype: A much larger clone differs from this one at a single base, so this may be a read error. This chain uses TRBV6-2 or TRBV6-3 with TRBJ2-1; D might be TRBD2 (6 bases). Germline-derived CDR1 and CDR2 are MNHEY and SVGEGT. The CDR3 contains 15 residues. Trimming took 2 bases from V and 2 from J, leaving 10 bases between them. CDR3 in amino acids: CASSYSWGAYNEQFF. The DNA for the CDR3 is TGTGCCAGCAGTTACAGCTGGGGGGCCTACAATGAGCAGTTCTTC.

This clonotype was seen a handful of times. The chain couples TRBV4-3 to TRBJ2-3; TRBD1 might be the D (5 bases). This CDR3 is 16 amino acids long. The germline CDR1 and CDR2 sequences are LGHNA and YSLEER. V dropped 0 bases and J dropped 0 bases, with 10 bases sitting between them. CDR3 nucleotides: TGCGCCAGCAGCCAAGACACAGGAATAAGCACAGATACGCAGTATTTT. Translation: CASSQDTGISTDTQYF.

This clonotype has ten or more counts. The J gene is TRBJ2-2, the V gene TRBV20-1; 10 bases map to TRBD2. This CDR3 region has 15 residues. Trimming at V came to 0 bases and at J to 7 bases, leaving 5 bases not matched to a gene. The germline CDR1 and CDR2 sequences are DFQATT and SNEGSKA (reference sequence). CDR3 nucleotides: TGCAGTGCTAGAGATAGACTAGCGGGTCACGGGGAGCTGTTTTTT. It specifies CSARDRLAGHGELFF.

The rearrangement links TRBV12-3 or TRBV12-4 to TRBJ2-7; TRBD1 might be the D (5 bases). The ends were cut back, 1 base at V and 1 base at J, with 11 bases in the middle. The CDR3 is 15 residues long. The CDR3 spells CASSLVGQVSYEQYF. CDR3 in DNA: TGTGCCAGCAGTTTAGTGGGGCAGGTATCCTACGAGCAGTACTTC.

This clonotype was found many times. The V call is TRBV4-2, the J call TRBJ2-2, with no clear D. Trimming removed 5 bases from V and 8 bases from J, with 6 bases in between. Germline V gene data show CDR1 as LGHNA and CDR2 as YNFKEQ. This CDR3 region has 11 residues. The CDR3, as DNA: TGTGCCAGCAGCGCGAGGGGGGAGCTGTTTTTT. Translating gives CASSARGELFF.

CDR3 in amino acids: CASRNQETQYF. The CDR3 bases are TGTGCCAGCAGGAACCAAGAGACCCAGTACTTC. This chain connects TRBV25-1 to TRBJ2-5; D gene unclear. CDR1 MGHDK and CDR2 SYGVNS come from the germline V gene. Trimming cost V 6 bases and J 0 bases, with 2 bases left between them. The length of the CDR3 is 11 residues.